This passage covers 16 T cell receptor beta chains from one sample sequenced in a study of T-cell memory formation after mild COVID-19. Via MiXCR, TCRdb re-called the 5' RACE reads, giving one row per CDR3 protein. The table lists 85,000 to 120,000 distinct CDR3 sequences, over 15% of them singletons. Material for sequencing was PBMCs or a T cell subset sorted from them (not recorded which). Receptor source: an adult woman who had mild COVID-19 (a few samples of this study predate the infection). Cell type and time point are not known.

The genes are TRBV20-1 and TRBJ2-3; TRBD2 is a possible D gene (6 bases). The CDR3 is made up of 15 amino acids. Germline V lookup: CDR1 DFQATT, CDR2 SNEGSKA (reference sequence). With 1 base removed from V and 2 bases from J, the gap between germline ends came to 13 bases. This chain's CDR3 is CSARVFAGTTDTQYF. As DNA, the CDR3 is TGCAGTGCTAGAGTCTTTGCGGGGACCACAGATACGCAGTATTTT.

This rearrangement joins TRBV10-3 to TRBJ2-1; D not certain. Germline V gene lookup returns CDR1 ENHRY and CDR2 SYGVKD. V dropped 8 bases and J dropped 0 bases, with 8 bases sitting between them. This CDR3 is 13 amino acids long. CDR3 coding DNA: TGTGCCATCGCTGAAAGCTCCTACAATGAGCAGTTCTTC. It is translated as CAIAESSYNEQFF.

This clonotype came up a few times. This sequence joins TRBV7-9 and TRBJ2-1; 8 bases align to TRBD2. Germline V gene data show CDR1 as SEHNR and CDR2 as FQNEAQ (reference sequence). Trimming removed 1 base from V and 6 bases from J; junction bases left unmatched: 5. The length of the CDR3 is 15 residues. DNA of the CDR3: TGTGCCAGCAGCTTAGATGGCCTAGCGGGCAATGAGCAGTTCTTC. This encodes CASSLDGLAGNEQFF. The entire variable domain, with the rest obtained from reference TRBV7-9 and TRBJ2-1, is as follows: DTGVSQNPRHKITKRGQNVTFRCDPISEHNRLYWYRQTLGQGPEFLTYFQNEAQLEKSRLLSDRFSAERPKGSFSTLEIQRTEQGDSAMYLCASSLDGLAGNEQFFGPGTRLTVL.

The chain recombines TRBV5-1 with TRBJ2-2, with D maybe TRBD2 (6 bases). The CDR3 covers 19 residues. Trimming removed 0 bases from V and 7 bases from J, with 25 bases in between. Germline CDR1 SGHRS, CDR2 YFSETQ. As DNA, the CDR3 is TGCGCCAGCAGCTTGGACCGGCCACGGGGCCTCTTAGCGGACGGGGAGCTGTTTTTT. Protein: CASSLDRPRGLLADGELFF.

Only a few counts were recorded for this clonotype. The V call is TRBV20-1, the J call TRBJ2-1; D gene unclear. This CDR3 region has 13 residues. V lost 2 bases to trimming and J lost 0 bases, with 5 bases between them. CDR1 is DFQATT and CDR2 is SNEGSKA in the germline V gene (reference sequence). The CDR3 DNA reads as TGCAGTGCTAGACGGGTCTCCTACAATGAGCAGTTCTTC. Amino acid sequence: CSARRVSYNEQFF.

This chain joins TRBV5-5 and TRBJ2-5; 8 bases line up with TRBD2. There are 14 residues in the CDR3. Germline V gives CDR1 SGHKS, CDR2 YYEKEE (reference sequence). With V trimmed by 4 bases and J by 3 bases, 5 bases remained unmatched. Written as DNA, the CDR3 is TGTGCCAGCAGCCCGGATAGCGGGGAAGAGACCCAGTACTTC. It specifies CASSPDSGEETQYF.

The chain recombines TRBV4-1 with TRBJ1-2; the D gene is possibly TRBD1 (6 bases). The ends were cut back, 3 bases at V and 6 bases at J, with 20 bases in the middle. The germline gives CDR1 MGHRA, CDR2 YSYEKL. The CDR3 consists of 16 residues. CDR3: CASSQAFLQGGNGYTF. CDR3 nucleotide sequence: TGCGCCAGCAGCCAGGCGTTCCTACAGGGAGGCAATGGCTACACCTTC.

The chain joins TRBV20-1 to TRBJ2-7, with TRBD1 matching 7 bases. V trimming: 5 bases; J trimming: 0 bases; junction bases outside the gene matches: 4. CDR3 length: 13 residues. Germline-derived CDR1 and CDR2 are DFQATT and SNEGSKA (reference sequence). CDR3 DNA: TGCAGTGCTCGGGACAGCAGCTCCTACGAGCAGTACTTC. Translated, it gives CSARDSSSYEQYF.

In its sample, this clonotype was seen a few times. This chain joins TRBV29-1 and TRBJ1-1, with D possibly being TRBD1 (5 bases). V lost 8 bases and J 5 bases, leaving 9 bases between the germline ends. CDR3 length equals 10 residues. Germline assignment: CDR1 SQVTM and CDR2 ANQGSEA. CDR3 protein: CSLGGTEAFF. In nucleotides, the CDR3 is TGCAGCCTGGGGGGGACTGAAGCTTTCTTT.

The chain recombines TRBV4-1 with TRBJ2-2; no reliable D call. V shed 1 base and J shed 0 bases, with 9 bases lying between them. Per germline, CDR1 MGHRA and CDR2 YSYEKL. This CDR3 contains 16 residues. The CDR3 DNA reads TGCGCCAGCAGCCAAGGTAGAGGTGCGAACACCGGGGAGCTGTTTTTT. Amino acids: CASSQGRGANTGELFF.

This sequence joins TRBV25-1 and TRBJ2-3; 10 bases align to TRBD2. The CDR3 consists of 15 residues. J lost 6 bases, V lost 5 bases, and 8 bases had no gene match. Germline CDR1 reads MGHDK; CDR2 reads SYGVNS. CDR3 loop: CASSRPSGRRDTQYF. DNA for the CDR3: TGTGCCAGCAGTAGACCTAGCGGGAGACGGGATACGCAGTATTTT.

The V gene is TRBV20-1, the J gene TRBJ2-1; 8 bases agree with TRBD2. With V trimmed by 5 bases and J by 2 bases, 11 bases remained unmatched. Germline V gene sequence: CDR1 DFQATT, CDR2 SNEGSKA (reference sequence). The CDR3 totals 16 residues. The CDR3 spells CSADFLAGGAYNEQFF. In DNA, the CDR3 is TGCAGTGCTGATTTTCTAGCGGGTGGGGCCTACAATGAGCAGTTCTTC.

This clonotype was seen only a few times. V is TRBV7-6 and J is TRBJ1-4; a weak D match, TRBD1 (5 bases). Trimming left V 0 bases short and J 5 bases short, with 10 bases between. This CDR3 is 15 amino acids long. Germline V gene data show CDR1 as SGHVS and CDR2 as FNYEAQ. CDR3 in amino acids: CASSLAGRVNEKLFF. The CDR3 DNA follows: TGTGCCAGCAGCTTAGCGGGCAGGGTCAATGAAAAACTGTTTTTT.

The chain links TRBV12-3 or TRBV12-4 to TRBJ2-7; D might be TRBD1 (5 bases). CDR3 length: 12 residues. The V end lost 8 bases, the J end lost 5 bases, and 13 bases lay between the germline ends. In DNA, the CDR3 is TGTGCCAGCGGACAATCTTTCAACGAGCAGTACTTC. It is translated as CASGQSFNEQYF.

This clonotype appeared a few times. V gene TRBV4-2 combines with J gene TRBJ2-1; D is tentatively TRBD1 or TRBD2 (5 bases each). Germline values: CDR1 LGHNA, CDR2 YNFKEQ. There are 15 residues in the CDR3. V was trimmed by 1 base and J by 8 bases, leaving 15 bases between them. CDR3 amino acids: CASSQVGEGDHEQFF. The DNA for the CDR3 is TGTGCCAGCAGCCAAGTCGGGGAAGGGGACCATGAGCAGTTCTTC.

The table lists this clonotype with a few counts. The chain recombines TRBV5-1 with TRBJ2-7; either TRBD1 or TRBD2 may supply D (5 bases each). The CDR3 length is 14 residues. Germline V gene sequence: CDR1 SGHRS, CDR2 YFSETQ. Trimming shortened V by 1 base and J by 3 bases, and 11 bases separated the two germline ends. The CDR3 bases are TGCGCCAGCAGCTTGTTGGGACCGAGCTACGAGCAGTACTTC. Translating it yields CASSLLGPSYEQYF.